The clone carrying this T cell receptor beta chain showed up many times. Its specificity is not known. At one boundary the junction diverges from the germline segment, which might be a read error. CDR3 length equals 13 residues. Germline loops: CDR1 SGHRS, CDR2 YFSETQ. This entry belongs to a study of blood T cells in healthy people across ages. Broader study findings: Age advanced and TCR beta diversity per million T cells fell, roughly linearly. Unsorted PBMCs prevented conclusive naive versus antigen-experienced comparison.

A second PCR, run for roughly 7 to 11 cycles, used a sample-barcoded 5' primer plus a J-beta primer mix. TCRdb called the 5' RACE reads again in MiXCR, with one record for every CDR3 protein. The table lists more than 1,400,000 distinct CDR3 sequences, roughly 40% of them singletons. In terms of origin and age, donors were healthy Caucasian individuals from Russia aged roughly 6 to 95. The origin of this receptor is a woman aged 18-29 years in good health. The sample consisted of blood. The J gene is TRBJ1-1, the V gene TRBV5-1, with 8 bases aligning to TRBD1. CDR3 coding DNA: TGTGCCAGCAGCCCGACAGGGGCGACTGAAGCTTTCTTT. It is translated as CASSPTGATEAFF.